The 16 T cell receptor beta chains below were found in one sample sequenced in a study of beta chain features in type 1 diabetes. TCRB transcripts that were expressed got sequenced, as all of the isolated RNA had been reverse transcribed. Sequencing used immunoSEQ multiplex PCR; TCRdb keeps in-frame clones, though not all of them. The sample holds about 930,000 clones, roughly 15% seen once. Material for sequencing was naive CD4+ T cells from blood. All receptors come from a woman younger than 30 in good health.

V and J are TRBV19 and TRBJ2-5; D is uncertain. Germline V lookup: CDR1 LNHDA, CDR2 SQIVND (reference sequence). The CDR3 totals 10 residues. V shed 9 bases and J shed 5 bases, with 7 bases lying between them. Written as DNA, the CDR3 is TGTGCCAGAGATCGGGAGACCCAGTACTTC. This encodes CARDRETQYF.

The CDR3, as DNA: TGTGCCAGCGGGGACAGAGCTAACTATGGCTACACCTTC. Its translation is CASGDRANYGYTF. This chain joins TRBV2 and TRBJ1-2; 7 nucleotides match TRBD1. The CDR3 runs 13 residues. J lost 0 bases, V lost 8 bases, and 3 bases had no gene match. Germline V gene sequence: CDR1 SNHLY, CDR2 FYNNEI.

This chain links TRBV6-1 with TRBJ1-5; no clear D. The germline CDR1 and CDR2 sequences are MNHNS and SASEGT. V was trimmed by 0 bases and J by 4 bases, leaving 10 bases between them. The CDR3 runs to 15 residues. CDR3 DNA sequence: TGTGCCAGCAGTGAAGCGGTTTGGGGAAATCAGCCCCAGCATTTT. This translates into CASSEAVWGNQPQHF.

This clone turned up a few times. J is TRBJ1-1 and V is TRBV28; maybe TRBD1 (5 bases). The CDR3 contains 16 residues. Germline V CDR1 and CDR2: MDHEN, SYDVKM. V gave up 5 bases and J gave up 3 bases, with 19 bases separating them. CDR3 in DNA: TGTGCCAGCAGTATCCAAACAAGTCAGGGCTACACTGAAGCTTTCTTT. Protein product: CASSIQTSQGYTEAFF.

The chain joins TRBV7-2 to TRBJ2-7; D is possibly TRBD2 (6 bases). The germline CDR1 and CDR2 sequences are SGHTA and FQGNSA. V was cut by 4 bases and J by 5 bases, with 15 bases left in between. The CDR3 spans 14 residues. The CDR3 DNA is TGTGCCAGCAGCTCGGACTATACGAACCACGAGCAGTACTTC. It yields the protein CASSSDYTNHEQYF.

This clone was seen a few times. The chain employs TRBV15 and TRBJ1-5, with TRBD1 matching over 7 bases. The CDR3 spans 15 residues. CDR1 LNHNV and CDR2 YYDKDF come from the germline V gene (reference sequence). V was pared by 3 bases and J by 3 bases, with 5 bases of the junction left unmatched. The CDR3 DNA reads TGTGCCACCAGCAGTAGACAGGGCGTCAATCAGCCCCAGCATTTT. Translation: CATSSRQGVNQPQHF.

This clone occurred a few times. The chain recombines TRBV7-9 with TRBJ2-7, with 13 bases lining up with TRBD2. Germline V gene lookup returns CDR1 SEHNR and CDR2 FQNEAQ (reference sequence). The CDR3 contains 18 residues. The ends lost 6 bases at V and 2 bases at J; junction bases unmatched: 13. Written as DNA, the CDR3 is TGTGCCAGCAGAAGCCAACCGGGACTAGCGGGGAGGCCCTACGAGCAGTACTTC. Its translation: CASRSQPGLAGRPYEQYF.

This clone has just a few counts. The CDR3 DNA sequence: TGCAGCGTTGTGACAGGGGAAGGGGAGACCCAGTACTTC. It is translated as CSVVTGEGETQYF. The rearrangement links TRBV29-1 to TRBJ2-5; 8 bases fit TRBD1. Germline lookup yields CDR1 SQVTM and CDR2 ANQGSEA. Trimming at V came to 4 bases and at J to 5 bases, leaving 6 bases not matched to a gene. The CDR3 consists of 13 residues. The full variable domain, its missing parts supplied by reference TRBV29-1 and TRBJ2-5, is SAVISQKPSRDICQRGTSLTIQCQVDSQVTMMFWYRQQPGQSLTLIATANQGSEATYESGFVIDKFPISRPNLTFSTLTVSNMSPEDSSIYLCSVVTGEGETQYFGPGTRLLVL.

This rearrangement joins TRBV5-1 to TRBJ2-5, with TRBD2 identical over 8 bases. Germline lookup yields CDR1 SGHRS and CDR2 YFSETQ. This CDR3 spans 15 amino acids. V lost 4 bases and J lost 4; bases outside the gene matches: 9. The CDR3: CASSPPGGGRETQYF. The CDR3 bases are TGCGCCAGCAGCCCGCCCGGGGGGGGCAGAGAGACCCAGTACTTC.

The rearrangement links TRBV15 to TRBJ2-2; D is undetermined. This CDR3 comprises 18 residues. Deletions cut 2 bases from V and 0 bases from J, with 16 bases between. Germline V lookup: CDR1 LNHNV, CDR2 YYDKDF (reference sequence). DNA for the CDR3: TGTGCCACCAGCAGACCCCCGGTTGGGCTAGCGAACACCGGGGAGCTGTTTTTT. Its protein is CATSRPPVGLANTGELFF.

This clone was counted between two and nine times. The sample holds other DNA sequences that translate to the same CDR3. The chain employs TRBV7-9 and TRBJ2-2, with D unresolved. V lost 0 bases and J lost 7, with 3 bases in between. Germline CDR1 SEHNR, CDR2 FQNEAQ (reference sequence). The CDR3 totals 12 residues. CDR3: CASSLAGGELFF. The DNA for the CDR3 is TGTGCCAGCAGCTTAGCGGGCGGGGAGCTGTTTTTT. Complete variable domain (other parts from reference TRBV7-9 and TRBJ2-2): DTGVSQNPRHKITKRGQNVTFRCDPISEHNRLYWYRQTLGQGPEFLTYFQNEAQLEKSRLLSDRFSAERPKGSFSTLEIQRTEQGDSAMYLCASSLAGGELFFGEGSRLTVL.

The rearrangement links TRBV5-1 to TRBJ2-6, with TRBD2 as a possible D gene (5 bases). The CDR3 length is 22 residues. Germline V gene sequence: CDR1 SGHRS, CDR2 YFSETQ. Trimming left V 7 bases short and J 0 bases short, with 32 bases between. The CDR3 sequence is CASPSRVGRPKLAASGANVLTF. The CDR3 bases are TGCGCCAGCCCCTCGAGGGTAGGGAGACCGAAATTGGCAGCCTCTGGGGCCAACGTCCTGACTTTC.

The chain combines TRBV27 with TRBJ2-3, with unresolved D. The CDR3 consists of 13 residues. Germline V gene lookup returns CDR1 MNHEY and CDR2 SMNVEV (reference sequence). Trimming removed 3 bases from V and 2 bases from J, with 6 bases in between. The CDR3 DNA follows: TGTGCCAGCAGTTTGTGGAACACAGATACGCAGTATTTT. Amino acid sequence: CASSLWNTDTQYF.

Note on this clone: A much bigger clone sits one base away, suggesting this may be a read error. The V gene is TRBV9, the J gene TRBJ2-3; no clear D. V shed 4 bases and J shed 2 bases, with 2 bases lying between them. The CDR3 has 11 amino acids. CDR1 is SGDLS, CDR2 YYNGEE, per germline. CDR3 loop: CASSFTDTQYF. The CDR3, as DNA: TGTGCCAGCAGCTTCACAGATACGCAGTATTTT.

This clone was found a few times. The CDR3 DNA sequence: TGTGCCAGCAGCTTAGATGCCCAGGGGAGGTGGTACTTC. This encodes CASSLDAQGRWYF. This chain links TRBV7-9 with TRBJ2-7, with D tentatively TRBD1 or TRBD2 (6 bases each). The CDR3 runs to 13 residues. V dropped 1 base and J dropped 12 bases, with 16 bases sitting between them. The germline CDR1 and CDR2 sequences are SEHNR and FQNEAQ (reference sequence).

In DNA form, the CDR3 reads TGCGCCAGCAGCCCTTCCTCAGGGGGCCCCAATACGCAGTATTTT. Protein: CASSPSSGGPNTQYF. V gene TRBV5-1 combines with J gene TRBJ2-3, with TRBD1 matching over 8 bases. V was pared by 4 bases and J by 7 bases, with 11 bases of the junction left unmatched. The CDR3 contains 15 residues. Germline loops: CDR1 SGHRS, CDR2 YFSETQ.